This T cell receptor beta chain stems from a study of identifying expanded T cells in peripheral blood. General study points: Variance in clone template counts between approximately two-week samples significantly increased with total template count across all healthy donors. Differentially abundant clones: 1 to 1.5 between replicates, just under 17 at roughly 13 days, 19 to 20 at four.

On this clone: Its antigen is currently unknown.

The data were produced by immunoSEQ multiplex PCR, yet TCRdb's version contains in-frame clones alone and is incomplete. The sample lists some 130,000 clones, 75% to 90% occurring once. Germline CDR1 is SNHLY and CDR2 is FYNNEI. The V and J ends lost 5 bases and 4 bases respectively, with 9 bases between them. CDR3 length equals 13 residues. The sequenced sample was blood. The chain is built from TRBV2 and TRBJ1-3; unclear D gene. The clonotype originates from a person between 18 and 75 years old in good health. The CDR3 loop reads CASSPEGGNTIYF. CDR3 sequence (DNA): TGTGCCAGCAGTCCTGAAGGGGGAAACACCATATATTTT.